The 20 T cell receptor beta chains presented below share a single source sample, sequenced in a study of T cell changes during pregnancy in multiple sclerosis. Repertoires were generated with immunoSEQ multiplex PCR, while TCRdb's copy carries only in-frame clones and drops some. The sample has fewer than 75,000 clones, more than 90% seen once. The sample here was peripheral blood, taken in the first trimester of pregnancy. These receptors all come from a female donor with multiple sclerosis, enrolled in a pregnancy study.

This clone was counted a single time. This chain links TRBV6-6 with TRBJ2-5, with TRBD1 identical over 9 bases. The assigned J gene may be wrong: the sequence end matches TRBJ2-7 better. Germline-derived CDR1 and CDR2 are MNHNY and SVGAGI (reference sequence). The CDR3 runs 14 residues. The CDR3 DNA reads TGTGCCAGCACCGTGACAGGGGGGTTCTACGAGCAGTACTTC. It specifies CASTVTGGFYEQYF.

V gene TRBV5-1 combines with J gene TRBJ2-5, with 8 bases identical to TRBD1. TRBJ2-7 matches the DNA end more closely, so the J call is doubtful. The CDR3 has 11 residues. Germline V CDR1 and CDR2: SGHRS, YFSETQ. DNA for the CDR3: TGCGCCAGCCAGGGGGCTTACGAGCAGTACTTC. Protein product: CASQGAYEQYF.

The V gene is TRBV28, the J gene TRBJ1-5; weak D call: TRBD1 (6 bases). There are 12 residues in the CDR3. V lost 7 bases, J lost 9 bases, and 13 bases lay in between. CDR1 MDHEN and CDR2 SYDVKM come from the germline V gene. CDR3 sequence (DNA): TGTGCCAGCAACACCATACAGGGGCCCCAGCATTTT. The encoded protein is CASNTIQGPQHF.

CDR3 amino acids: CASSLVGGRNGYEQYF. The CDR3 region has the DNA TGCGCCAGCAGCTTGGTGGGGGGACGGAACGGCTACGAGCAGTACTTC. The chain uses TRBV5-1 and TRBJ2-7, with a weak D call TRBD2 (6 bases). This CDR3 comprises 16 residues. Germline V gene data show CDR1 as SGHRS and CDR2 as YFSETQ. The ends were cut back, 0 bases at V and 3 bases at J, with 16 bases in the middle.

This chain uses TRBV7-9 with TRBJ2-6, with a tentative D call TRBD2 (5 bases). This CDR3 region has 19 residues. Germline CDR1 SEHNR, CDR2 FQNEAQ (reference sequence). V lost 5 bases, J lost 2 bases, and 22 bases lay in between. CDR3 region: CASSRTWAPRGTGANVLTF. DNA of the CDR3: TGTGCCAGCAGCCGAACGTGGGCCCCTAGAGGGACTGGGGCCAACGTCCTGACTTTC.

The CDR3 region has the DNA TGTGCCACCAACGACTACATCAGGAGTACGCAGTATTTT. Amino acids: CATNDYIRSTQYF. The chain uses TRBV13 and TRBJ2-3, with D possibly matching TRBD2 (5 bases). This CDR3 region has 13 residues. V was shortened by 10 bases and J by 8 bases, with 19 bases between the two germline ends. CDR1 is PRHDT and CDR2 is FYEKMQ in the germline V gene (reference sequence).

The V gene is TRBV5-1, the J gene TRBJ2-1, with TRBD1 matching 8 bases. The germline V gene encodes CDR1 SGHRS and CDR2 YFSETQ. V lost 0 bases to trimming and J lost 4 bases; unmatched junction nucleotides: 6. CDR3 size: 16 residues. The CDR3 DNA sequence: TGCGCCAGCAGCTTGGCCGGGACAGGTAATTACAATGAGCAGTTCTTC. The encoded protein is CASSLAGTGNYNEQFF.

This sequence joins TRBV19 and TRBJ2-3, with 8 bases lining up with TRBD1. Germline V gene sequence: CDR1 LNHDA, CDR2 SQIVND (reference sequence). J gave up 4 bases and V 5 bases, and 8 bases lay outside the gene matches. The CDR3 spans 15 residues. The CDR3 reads CASSPWTGYSDTQYF. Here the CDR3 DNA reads TGTGCCAGTAGTCCCTGGACAGGGTATTCAGATACGCAGTATTTT.

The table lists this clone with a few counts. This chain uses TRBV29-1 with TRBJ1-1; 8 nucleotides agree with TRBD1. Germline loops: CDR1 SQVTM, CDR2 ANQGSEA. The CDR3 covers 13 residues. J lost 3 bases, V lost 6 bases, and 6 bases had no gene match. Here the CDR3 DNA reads TGCAGCGTGGCCGGGACAGGTTACACTGAAGCTTTCTTT. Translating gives CSVAGTGYTEAFF. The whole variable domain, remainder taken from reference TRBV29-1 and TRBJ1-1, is SAVISQKPSRDICQRGTSLTIQCQVDSQVTMMFWYRQQPGQSLTLIATANQGSEATYESGFVIDKFPISRPNLTFSTLTVSNMSPEDSSIYLCSVAGTGYTEAFFGQGTRLTVV.

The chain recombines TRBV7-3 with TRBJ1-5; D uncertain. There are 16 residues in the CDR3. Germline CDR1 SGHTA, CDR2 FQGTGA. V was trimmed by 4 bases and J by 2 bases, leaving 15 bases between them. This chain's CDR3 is CASSSKDEVGNQPQHF. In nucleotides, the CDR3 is TGTGCCAGCAGCTCAAAAGATGAGGTAGGCAATCAGCCCCAGCATTTT.

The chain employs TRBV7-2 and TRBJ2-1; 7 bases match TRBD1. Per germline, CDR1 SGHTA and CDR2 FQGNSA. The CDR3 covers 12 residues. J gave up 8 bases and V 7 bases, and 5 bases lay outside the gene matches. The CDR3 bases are TGTGCCAGCACGCCCCAGGGGGATGAGCAGTTCTTC. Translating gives CASTPQGDEQFF.

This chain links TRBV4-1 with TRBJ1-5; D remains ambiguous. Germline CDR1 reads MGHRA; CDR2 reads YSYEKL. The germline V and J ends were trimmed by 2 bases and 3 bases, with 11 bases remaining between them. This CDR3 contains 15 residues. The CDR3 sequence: CASSQSRGPNQPQHF. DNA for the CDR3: TGCGCCAGCAGCCAAAGCCGGGGTCCCAATCAGCCCCAGCATTTT.

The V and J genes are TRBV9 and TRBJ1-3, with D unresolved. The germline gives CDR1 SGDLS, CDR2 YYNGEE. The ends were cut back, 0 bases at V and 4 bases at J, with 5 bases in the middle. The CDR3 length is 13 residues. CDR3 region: CASSVATGNTIYF. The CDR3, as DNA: TGTGCCAGCAGCGTAGCTACGGGAAACACCATATATTTT.

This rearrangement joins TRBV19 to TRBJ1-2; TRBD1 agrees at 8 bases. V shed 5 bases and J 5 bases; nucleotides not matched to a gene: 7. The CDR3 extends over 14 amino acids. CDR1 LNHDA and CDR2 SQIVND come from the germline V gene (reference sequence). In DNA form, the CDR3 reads TGTGCCAGTAGTTTTACCGGGACAGGTTATGGCTACACCTTC. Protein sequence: CASSFTGTGYGYTF.

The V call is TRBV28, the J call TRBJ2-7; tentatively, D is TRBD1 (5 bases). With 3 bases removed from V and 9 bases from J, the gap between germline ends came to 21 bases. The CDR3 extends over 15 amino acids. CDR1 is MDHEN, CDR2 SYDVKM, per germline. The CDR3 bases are TGTGCCAGCAGTTTGAATGGGGCTATGGACATTCTGCAGTACTTC. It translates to CASSLNGAMDILQYF.

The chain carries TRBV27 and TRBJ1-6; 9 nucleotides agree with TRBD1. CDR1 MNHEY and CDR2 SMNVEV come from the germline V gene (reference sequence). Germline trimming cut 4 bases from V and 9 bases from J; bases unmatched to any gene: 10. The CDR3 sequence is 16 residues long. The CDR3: CASSSPGTGRSSPLHF. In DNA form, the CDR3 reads TGTGCCAGCAGTTCGCCAGGGACAGGGAGGAGTTCACCCCTCCACTTT.

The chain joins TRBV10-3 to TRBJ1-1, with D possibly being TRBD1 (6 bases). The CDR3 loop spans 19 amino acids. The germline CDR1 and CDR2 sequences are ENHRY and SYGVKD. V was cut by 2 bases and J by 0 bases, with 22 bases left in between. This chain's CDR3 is CAISERVLLRTGLNTEAFF. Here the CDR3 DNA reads TGTGCCATCAGTGAGAGAGTCCTTCTTAGAACAGGGCTGAACACTGAAGCTTTCTTT.

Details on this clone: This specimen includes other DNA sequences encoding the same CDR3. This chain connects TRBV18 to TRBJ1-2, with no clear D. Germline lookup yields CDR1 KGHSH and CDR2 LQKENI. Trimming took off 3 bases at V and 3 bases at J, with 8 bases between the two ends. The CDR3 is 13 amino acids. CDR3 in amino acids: CASSPGGDYGYTF. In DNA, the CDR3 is TGTGCCAGCTCACCTGGAGGTGACTATGGCTACACCTTC.

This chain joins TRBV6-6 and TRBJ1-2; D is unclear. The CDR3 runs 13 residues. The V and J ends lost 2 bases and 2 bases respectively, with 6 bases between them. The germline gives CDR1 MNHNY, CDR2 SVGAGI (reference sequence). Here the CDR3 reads CASSYGQNYGYTF. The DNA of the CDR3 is TGTGCCAGCAGTTACGGGCAGAACTATGGCTACACCTTC.

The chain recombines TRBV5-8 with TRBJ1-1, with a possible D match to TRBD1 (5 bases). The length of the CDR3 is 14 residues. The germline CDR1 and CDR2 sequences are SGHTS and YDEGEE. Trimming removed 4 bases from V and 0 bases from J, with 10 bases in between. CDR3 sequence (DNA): TGTGCCAGCAGCAGGACACTTTTGAACACTGAAGCTTTCTTT. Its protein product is CASSRTLLNTEAFF.